This is a list of T cell receptor beta chains from one sample in a study of blood T cell repertoires in COVID-19. Sequencing used immunoSEQ multiplex PCR; TCRdb keeps in-frame clones, though not all of them. Of about 240,000 clones listed, around nine tenths are singletons. Sequenced sample: PBMCs or T cells enriched from blood (not recorded which). These TCRs come from a woman aged 25-40 years who had recovered from COVID-19. Both conserved end residues are part of each CDR3. Each record gives: CDR3 protein, CDR3 DNA, V gene, J gene, D gene, clone size. D genes are given only for firm matches. The listing skips clone size in some rows; elsewhere it reads once, few, many or a size class.

CDR3aa: CAWRPDSSGRRETQYF
CDR3nt: TGTGCCTGGAGGCCCGATTCTAGCGGGAGGAGAGAGACCCAGTACTTC
v_gene: TRBV30
j_gene: TRBJ2-5
d_gene: TRBD2
abundance: -

CDR3aa: CASSGGARSEQYF
CDR3nt: TGTGCCAGCAGCGGGGGGGCGCGGAGCGAGCAGTACTTC
v_gene: TRBV7-2
j_gene: TRBJ2-7
d_gene: -
abundance: few

CDR3aa: CASSSDRGTNEKLFF
CDR3nt: TGTGCCAGCAGTTCAGACAGGGGAACTAATGAAAAACTGTTTTTT
v_gene: TRBV7-6
j_gene: TRBJ1-4
d_gene: TRBD1
abundance: -

CDR3aa: CASSTSLAGGAEQFF
CDR3nt: TGTGCCAGTAGTACATCTCTAGCGGGAGGGGCCGAGCAGTTCTTC
v_gene: TRBV19
j_gene: TRBJ2-1
d_gene: TRBD2
abundance: once

CDR3aa: CASSSNRDRNTEAFF
CDR3nt: TGCGCCAGCAGCTCCAACCGGGACAGGAACACTGAAGCTTTCTTT
v_gene: TRBV5-1
j_gene: TRBJ1-1
d_gene: TRBD1
abundance: -

CDR3aa: CASSRGGHHSNQPQHF
CDR3nt: TGTGCCAGCAGCCGAGGCGGACACCATAGCAATCAGCCCCAGCATTTT
v_gene: TRBV5-6
j_gene: TRBJ1-5
d_gene: -
abundance: -

CDR3aa: CASSFPASGQFDYGYTF
CDR3nt: TGTGCCAGCAGTTTCCCAGCGTCAGGACAGTTCGACTATGGCTACACCTTC
v_gene: TRBV28
j_gene: TRBJ1-2
d_gene: -
abundance: once

CDR3aa: CASSLGWGSLYQPQHF
CDR3nt: TGTGCCAGCAGCTTAGGCTGGGGCAGTCTTTATCAGCCCCAGCATTTT
v_gene: TRBV7-9
j_gene: TRBJ1-5
d_gene: -
abundance: once

CDR3aa: CASSRTSGRYNEQFF
CDR3nt: TGCGCCAGCAGCCGGACTAGCGGGAGATACAATGAGCAGTTCTTC
v_gene: TRBV4-3
j_gene: TRBJ2-1
d_gene: TRBD2
abundance: -

CDR3aa: CASRSQGNTEAFF
CDR3nt: TGTGCCAGCAGGAGTCAGGGGAACACTGAAGCTTTCTTT
v_gene: TRBV28
j_gene: TRBJ1-1
d_gene: -
abundance: -

CDR3aa: CASSVAVGVRDTIYF
CDR3nt: TGTGCCAGCAGCGTAGCTGTCGGAGTCCGGGACACCATATATTTT
v_gene: TRBV9
j_gene: TRBJ1-3
d_gene: -
abundance: -

CDR3aa: CASSRGGNQPQHF
CDR3nt: TGTGCCAGCAGTCGGGGGGGAAATCAGCCCCAGCATTTT
v_gene: TRBV7-6
j_gene: TRBJ1-5
d_gene: -
abundance: -

CDR3aa: CASSLGGSSYNEQFF
CDR3nt: TGTGCCAGCAGTTTAGGGGGGAGCTCCTACAATGAGCAGTTCTTC
v_gene: TRBV27
j_gene: TRBJ2-1
d_gene: -
abundance: once

CDR3aa: CASRESYGYTF
CDR3nt: TGTGCCAGCAGGGAGAGCTATGGCTACACCTTC
v_gene: TRBV28
j_gene: TRBJ1-2
d_gene: -
abundance: -

CDR3aa: CASSSRQVFSYEQYF
CDR3nt: TGCGCCAGCAGCTCCAGACAGGTCTTCTCCTACGAGCAGTACTTC
v_gene: TRBV5-1
j_gene: TRBJ2-7
d_gene: -
abundance: -

CDR3aa: CASSIRDYNTEAFF
CDR3nt: TGTGCCAGTAGTATCCGGGACTACAACACTGAAGCTTTCTTT
v_gene: TRBV19
j_gene: TRBJ1-1
d_gene: -
abundance: few

CDR3aa: CASSYSWTGGNQPQHF
CDR3nt: TGTGCCAGCAGTTACTCCTGGACAGGAGGCAATCAGCCCCAGCATTTT
v_gene: TRBV6-5
j_gene: TRBJ1-5
d_gene: TRBD1
abundance: -